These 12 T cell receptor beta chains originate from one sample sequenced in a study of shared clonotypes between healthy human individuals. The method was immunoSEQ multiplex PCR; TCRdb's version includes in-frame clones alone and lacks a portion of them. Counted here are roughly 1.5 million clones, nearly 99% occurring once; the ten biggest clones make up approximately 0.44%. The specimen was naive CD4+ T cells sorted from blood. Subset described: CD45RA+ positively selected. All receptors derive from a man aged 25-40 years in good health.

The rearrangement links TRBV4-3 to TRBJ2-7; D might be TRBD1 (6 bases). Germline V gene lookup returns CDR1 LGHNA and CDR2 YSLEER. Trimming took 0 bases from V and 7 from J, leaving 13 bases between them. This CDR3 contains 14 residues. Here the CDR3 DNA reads TGCGCCAGCAGCCAAGATAGGGCAACAGGGGAGCAGTACTTC. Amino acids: CASSQDRATGEQYF.

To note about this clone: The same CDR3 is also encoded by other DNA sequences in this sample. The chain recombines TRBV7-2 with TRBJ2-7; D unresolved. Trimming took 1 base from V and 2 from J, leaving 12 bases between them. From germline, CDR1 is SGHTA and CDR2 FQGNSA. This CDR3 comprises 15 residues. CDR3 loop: CASSLVGGNTYEQYF. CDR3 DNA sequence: TGTGCCAGCAGCTTAGTGGGCGGCAACACCTACGAGCAGTACTTC.

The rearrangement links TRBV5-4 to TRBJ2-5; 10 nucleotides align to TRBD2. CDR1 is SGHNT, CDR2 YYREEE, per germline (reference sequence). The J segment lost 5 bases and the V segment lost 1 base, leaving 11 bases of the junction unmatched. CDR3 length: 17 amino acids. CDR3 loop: CASSLPSRLAGGETQYF. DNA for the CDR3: TGTGCCAGCAGCTTGCCGTCAAGACTAGCGGGTGGGGAGACCCAGTACTTC. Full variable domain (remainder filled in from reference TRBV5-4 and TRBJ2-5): ETGVTQSPTHLIKTRGQQVTLRCSSQSGHNTVSWYQQALGQGPQFIFQYYREEENGRGNFPPRFSGLQFPNYSSELNVNALELDDSALYLCASSLPSRLAGGETQYFGPGTRLLVL.

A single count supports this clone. CDR3 residues: CAISESVPPGAGELFF. The CDR3 bases are TGTGCCATCAGTGAGTCGGTGCCTCCTGGGGCCGGGGAGCTGTTTTTT. The chain joins TRBV10-3 to TRBJ2-2; D ambiguous. Germline V gene sequence: CDR1 ENHRY, CDR2 SYGVKD. The CDR3 length is 16 residues. The V end lost 0 bases, the J end lost 6 bases, and 14 bases lay between the germline ends.

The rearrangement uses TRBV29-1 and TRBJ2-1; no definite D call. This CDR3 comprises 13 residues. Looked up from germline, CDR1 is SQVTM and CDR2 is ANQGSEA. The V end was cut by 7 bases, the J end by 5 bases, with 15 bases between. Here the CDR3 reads CSASQAPHNEQFF. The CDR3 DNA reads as TGCAGCGCTTCTCAGGCCCCCCACAATGAGCAGTTCTTC.

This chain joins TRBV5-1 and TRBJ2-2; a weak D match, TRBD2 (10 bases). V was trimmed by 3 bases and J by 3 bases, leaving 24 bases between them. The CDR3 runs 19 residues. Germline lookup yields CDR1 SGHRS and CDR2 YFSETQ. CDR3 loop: CASSSWGTGTSADTGELFF. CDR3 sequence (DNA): TGCGCCAGCAGCTCTTGGGGGACAGGGACTAGCGCGGACACCGGGGAGCTGTTTTTT.

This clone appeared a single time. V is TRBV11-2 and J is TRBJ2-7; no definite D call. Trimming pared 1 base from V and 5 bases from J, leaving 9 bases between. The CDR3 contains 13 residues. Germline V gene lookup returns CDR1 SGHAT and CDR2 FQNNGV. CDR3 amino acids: CASSLGLPNEQYF. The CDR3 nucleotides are TGTGCCAGCAGCTTAGGTCTCCCTAACGAGCAGTACTTC.

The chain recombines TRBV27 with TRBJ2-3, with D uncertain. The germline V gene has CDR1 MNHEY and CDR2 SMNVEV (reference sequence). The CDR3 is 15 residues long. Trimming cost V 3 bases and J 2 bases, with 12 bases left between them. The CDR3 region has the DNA TGTGCCAGCAGTTTTGGGGTTTCCGCCACAGATACGCAGTATTTT. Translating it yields CASSFGVSATDTQYF.

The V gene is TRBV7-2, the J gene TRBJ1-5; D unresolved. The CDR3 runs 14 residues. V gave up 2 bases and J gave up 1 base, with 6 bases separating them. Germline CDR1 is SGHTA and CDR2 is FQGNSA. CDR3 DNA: TGTGCCAGCAGCTTAAGGAAGAGCAATCAGCCCCAGCATTTT. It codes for CASSLRKSNQPQHF.

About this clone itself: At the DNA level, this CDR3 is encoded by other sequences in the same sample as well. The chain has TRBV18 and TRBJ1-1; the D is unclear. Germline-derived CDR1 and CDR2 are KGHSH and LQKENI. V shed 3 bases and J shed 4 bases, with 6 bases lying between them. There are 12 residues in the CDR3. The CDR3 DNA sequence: TGTGCCAGCTCACCCAGCGGCACTGAAGCTTTCTTT. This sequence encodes CASSPSGTEAFF.

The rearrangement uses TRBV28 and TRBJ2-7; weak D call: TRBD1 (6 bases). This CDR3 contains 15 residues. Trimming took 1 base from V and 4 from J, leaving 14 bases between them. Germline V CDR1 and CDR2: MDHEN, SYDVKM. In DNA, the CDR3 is TGTGCCAGCAGTTTATCAGGCAGGGGTGAGTACGAGCAGTACTTC. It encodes CASSLSGRGEYEQYF.

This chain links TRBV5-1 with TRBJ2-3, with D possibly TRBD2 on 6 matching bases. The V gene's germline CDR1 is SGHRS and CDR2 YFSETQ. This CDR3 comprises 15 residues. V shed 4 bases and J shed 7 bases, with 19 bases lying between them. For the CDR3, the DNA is TGCGCCAGCAGCATCGGGCCCGATCGGGAGAATACGCAGTATTTT. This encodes CASSIGPDRENTQYF.